These 3 T cell receptor beta chains share one sample of origin, sequenced in a study of CD8 T cells in Susac syndrome. With random hexamers, reverse transcription was performed on roughly 0.45 to 1 ug of RNA. Via MiXCR, TCRdb re-called the immunoSEQ multiplex PCR reads, giving one row per CDR3 protein. Here the sample spans about 140,000 distinct CDR3 sequences, around 94% being singletons. Sequences were obtained from CD8+ T cells from PBMCs. The receptors shown here come from a human donor in good health.

The chain recombines TRBV28 with TRBJ2-7, with 9 bases identical to TRBD1. This CDR3 has 15 amino acids. The V gene end was trimmed by 6 bases and the J gene end by 0 bases; junction bases not matched to a gene: 6. Germline V lookup: CDR1 MDHEN, CDR2 SYDVKM. The CDR3 loop is CASRLVDRGSYEQYF. In DNA, the CDR3 is TGTGCCAGCAGATTGGTGGACAGGGGCTCCTACGAGCAGTACTTC.

The genes are TRBV7-3 and TRBJ2-5, with 7 bases fitting TRBD2. CDR1 is SGHTA, CDR2 FQGTGA, per germline. The junction had 11 bases not matched to a gene; V was cut back by 6 bases and J by 4 bases. The CDR3 loop spans 15 amino acids. The CDR3 protein is CASSPSGTWGETQYF. CDR3 in DNA: TGTGCCAGCAGTCCTAGCGGAACATGGGGAGAGACCCAGTACTTC.

The chain combines TRBV6-5 with TRBJ1-2, with TRBD1 matching over 7 bases. V dropped 5 bases and J dropped 4; count of bases not matched to a gene: 4. Germline V gives CDR1 MNHEY, CDR2 SVGAGI. The CDR3 spans 13 residues. CDR3 DNA sequence: TGTGCCAGCAGTGCAGGGGGGTTCTATGGCTACACCTTC. Its translation is CASSAGGFYGYTF.